Described below is a single T cell receptor beta chain sequence and its context. Its antigen remains unknown. This specimen comes from a study of cytomegalovirus exposure and HLA in healthy donors. Use of 60 Vbeta and 13 Jbeta primers characterized the PCR. Sequencing used immunoSEQ multiplex PCR; TCRdb keeps in-frame clones, though not all of them. The table has 90,000 to 150,000 clones, 75% to 80% seen once. This CDR3 comprises 16 residues. The V gene's germline CDR1 is LNHDA and CDR2 SQIVND (reference sequence). J was trimmed by 7 bases and V by 4 bases; bases with no gene match: 12. Regarding the study as a whole: Reportedly, HLA-A and HLA-B alleles of most subjects were accurately predicted from TCR beta.

The specimen was PBMCs. This receptor was identified in a woman in her thirties in good health and CMV-seropositive. The V call is TRBV19, the J call TRBJ1-5, with 8 bases identical to TRBD1. The DNA for the CDR3 is TGTGCCAGTAGTACCCTGACAGGGGAAATTGCCCAGCCCCAGCATTTT. This encodes CASSTLTGEIAQPQHF.